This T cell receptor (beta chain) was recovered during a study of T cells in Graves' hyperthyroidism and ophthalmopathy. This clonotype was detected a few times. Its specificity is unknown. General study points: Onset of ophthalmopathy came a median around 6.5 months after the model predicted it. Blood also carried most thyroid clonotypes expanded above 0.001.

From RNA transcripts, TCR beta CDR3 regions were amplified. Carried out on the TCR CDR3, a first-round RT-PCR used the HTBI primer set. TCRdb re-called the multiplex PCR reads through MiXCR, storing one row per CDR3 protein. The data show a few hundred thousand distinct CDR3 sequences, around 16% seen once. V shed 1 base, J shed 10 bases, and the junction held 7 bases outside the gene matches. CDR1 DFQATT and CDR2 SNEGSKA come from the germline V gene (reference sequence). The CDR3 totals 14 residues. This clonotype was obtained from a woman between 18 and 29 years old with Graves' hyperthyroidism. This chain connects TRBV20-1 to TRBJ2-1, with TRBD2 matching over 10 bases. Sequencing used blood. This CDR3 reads CSARGLAGAGEQFF. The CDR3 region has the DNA TGCAGTGCTAGAGGGCTAGCGGGGGCGGGGGAGCAGTTCTTC.